This paragraph reports one TCR beta chain. The target antigen is unknown. The sample originates from a study of beta chain features in type 1 diabetes. Study results and limitations: The study found fewer insertions and more deletions at VDJ junctions in type 1 diabetes patients. The study found that naive, central memory and Treg TCRB repertoires appeared more similar in patients than in healthy donors.

CDR3 size: 15 residues. From germline, CDR1 is SGHNT and CDR2 YYREEE (reference sequence). V lost 4 bases and J 5 bases, leaving 15 bases between the germline ends. Since all of the isolated RNA was reverse transcribed, expressed TCRB transcripts were what got sequenced. TCRdb keeps only in-frame clones here, not all; method: immunoSEQ multiplex PCR. The sample carries some 150,000 clones, over 8% recorded once. J is TRBJ1-4 and V is TRBV5-4, with D possibly matching TRBD1 (5 bases). This sequence originates from a woman aged 40 to 50 in good health. Sequenced material: central memory CD4+ T cells from blood. In DNA, the CDR3 is TGTGCCAGCAGCATTAGGGGCGCCGGGAATGAAAAACTGTTTTTT. Amino acids: CASSIRGAGNEKLFF.